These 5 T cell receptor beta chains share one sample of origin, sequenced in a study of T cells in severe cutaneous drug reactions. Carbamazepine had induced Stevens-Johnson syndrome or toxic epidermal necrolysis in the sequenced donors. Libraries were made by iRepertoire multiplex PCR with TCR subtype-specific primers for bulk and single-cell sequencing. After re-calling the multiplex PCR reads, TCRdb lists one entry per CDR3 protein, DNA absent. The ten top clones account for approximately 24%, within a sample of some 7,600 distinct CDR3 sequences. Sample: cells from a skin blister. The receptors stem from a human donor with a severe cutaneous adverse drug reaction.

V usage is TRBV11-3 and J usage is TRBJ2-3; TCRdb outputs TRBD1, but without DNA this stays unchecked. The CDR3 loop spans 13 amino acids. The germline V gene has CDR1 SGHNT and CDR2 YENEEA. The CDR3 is CASSTRESYTQYF.

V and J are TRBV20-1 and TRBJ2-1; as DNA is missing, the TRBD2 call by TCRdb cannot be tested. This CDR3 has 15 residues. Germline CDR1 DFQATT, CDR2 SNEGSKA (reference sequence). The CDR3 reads CSARETSGVWYEQFF.

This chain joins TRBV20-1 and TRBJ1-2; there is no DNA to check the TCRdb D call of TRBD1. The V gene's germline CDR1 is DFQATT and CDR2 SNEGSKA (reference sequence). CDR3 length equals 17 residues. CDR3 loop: CSAALEPQGGEDNGYTF.

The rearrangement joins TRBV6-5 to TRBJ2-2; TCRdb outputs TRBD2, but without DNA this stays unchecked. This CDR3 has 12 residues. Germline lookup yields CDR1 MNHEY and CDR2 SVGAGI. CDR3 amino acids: CASSSLSGELFF.

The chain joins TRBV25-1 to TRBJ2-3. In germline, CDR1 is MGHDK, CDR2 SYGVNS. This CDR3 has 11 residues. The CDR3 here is CASTAGDTQYF.